The 17 T cell receptor beta chains given below trace back to one sample, sequenced in a study of T cell repertoires in cytomegalovirus infection. TCRdb reanalysed the reads using MiXCR and keeps one entry per CDR3 protein. The sample has under 95,000 distinct CDR3 sequences; under 5% are singletons. Sequencing was performed on PBMCs. All receptors come from a human donor in good health (CMV status not recorded). Some clones in this sample may be carry-over from other donors' samples.

This chain joins TRBV28 and TRBJ2-5; D gene uncertain. The V and J ends lost 6 bases and 0 bases respectively, with 11 bases between them. CDR1 and CDR2 (germline): MDHEN, SYDVKM. The CDR3 consists of 14 residues. The CDR3 coding sequence is TGTGCCAGCAGCTTCGACGGATACCAAGAGACCCAGTACTTC. Residues: CASSFDGYQETQYF. The full variable domain, in which reference TRBV28 and TRBJ2-5 provide the parts outside the CDR3, is DVKVTQSSRYLVKRTGEKVFLECVQDMDHENMFWYRQDPGLGLRLIYFSYDVKMKEKGDIPEGYSVSREKKERFSLILESASTNQTSMYLCASSFDGYQETQYFGPGTRLLVL.

This clonotype was observed at least ten times. CDR3 region: CASSSAGGHTDTQYF. For the CDR3, the DNA is TGTGCCAGCAGCTCCGCGGGAGGCCACACAGATACGCAGTATTTT. The J gene is TRBJ2-3, the V gene TRBV7-2, with 8 bases matching TRBD2. The CDR3 sequence is 15 residues long. The junction had 5 bases not matched to a gene; V was cut back by 4 bases and J by 2 bases. Germline loops: CDR1 SGHTA, CDR2 FQGNSA.

This clonotype was counted ten times or more. The chain joins TRBV6-2 or TRBV6-3 to TRBJ1-1; no clear D. This CDR3 spans 12 amino acids. Trimming removed 8 bases at V and 5 bases at J, with 12 bases between. The germline V gene has CDR1 MNHEY and CDR2 SVGEGT. The CDR3, as DNA: TGTGCCAGCGGCCGACTTCGGACTGAAGCTTTCTTT. This codes for CASGRLRTEAFF.

This clonotype was detected many times. This chain connects TRBV7-9 to TRBJ2-2; either TRBD1 or TRBD2 may supply D (5 bases each). The germline V and J ends were trimmed by 5 bases and 4 bases, with 11 bases remaining between them. This CDR3 has 14 residues. The V gene's germline CDR1 is SEHNR and CDR2 FQNEAQ (reference sequence). CDR3 nucleotide sequence: TGTGCCAGCAGCATGCCTGGGGGCACCGGGGAGCTGTTTTTT. Encoded protein: CASSMPGGTGELFF.

This clonotype has at least ten counts. The genes are TRBV7-2 and TRBJ2-7; 12 bases fit TRBD1. With 0 bases clipped from V and 4 bases from J, the junction kept 1 base outside the gene matches. The germline V gene encodes CDR1 SGHTA and CDR2 FQGNSA. The CDR3 has 15 residues. The CDR3 region is CASSLAGQGAYEQYF. The CDR3 DNA is TGTGCCAGCAGCTTAGCGGGACAGGGGGCGTACGAGCAGTACTTC.

This clonotype was recorded at least ten times. The rearrangement links TRBV7-2 to TRBJ2-1, with D perhaps TRBD1 (5 bases). The CDR3 length is 14 residues. From germline, CDR1 is SGHTA and CDR2 FQGNSA. V was clipped by 10 bases and J by 6 bases, with 19 bases between them. This CDR3 is CATRQRHLSNEQFF. DNA for the CDR3: TGTGCCACCCGACAGAGGCATCTGAGCAATGAGCAGTTCTTC.

In its sample, this clonotype was seen many times. The chain uses TRBV4-2 and TRBJ2-1; TRBD2 matches 7 bases. The V segment lost 1 base and the J segment 4 bases; nucleotides outside the gene matches: 13. The CDR3 contains 18 residues. Germline-derived CDR1 and CDR2 are LGHNA and YNFKEQ. In nucleotides, the CDR3 is TGTGCCAGCAGCCAAGGAACTAGCGTTGGGCCCTGGTACAATGAGCAGTTCTTC. Its protein product is CASSQGTSVGPWYNEQFF.

This clonotype was seen repeatedly, ten times or more. The J gene is TRBJ2-4, the V gene TRBV19; D is ambiguous. CDR3 size: 13 residues. Deletions cut 3 bases from V and 7 bases from J, with 10 bases between. Germline V gives CDR1 LNHDA, CDR2 SQIVND (reference sequence). The CDR3 here is CASSMFSTNIQYF. CDR3 in DNA: TGTGCCAGTAGTATGTTTTCAACTAACATTCAGTACTTC.

This clonotype has a count of ten or more. This sequence joins TRBV10-3 and TRBJ2-7, with 9 bases lining up with TRBD2. The ends lost 3 bases at V and 5 bases at J; junction bases unmatched: 5. Germline V gene lookup returns CDR1 ENHRY and CDR2 SYGVKD. The length of the CDR3 is 14 residues. The CDR3 here is CAISDRGGADEQYF. The CDR3 DNA is TGTGCCATCAGTGACCGCGGGGGGGCCGACGAGCAGTACTTC.

This clonotype has a count of ten or more. The chain uses TRBV4-1 and TRBJ1-2; D uncertain. Germline V gives CDR1 MGHRA, CDR2 YSYEKL. The CDR3 consists of 12 residues. Trimming stripped 0 bases from V and 5 bases from J, with 4 bases between. The CDR3 sequence: CASSQDRYGYTF. CDR3 nucleotides: TGCGCCAGCAGCCAAGACAGATATGGCTACACCTTC.

This clonotype was found many times. The rearrangement uses TRBV5-4 and TRBJ2-7, with 7 bases that match TRBD2. Trimming at V came to 1 base and at J to 6 bases, leaving 7 bases not matched to a gene. This CDR3 spans 14 amino acids. Germline V lookup: CDR1 SGHNT, CDR2 YYREEE (reference sequence). CDR3 residues: CASSLRGGQVEQYF. DNA of the CDR3: TGTGCCAGCAGCTTGCGGGGAGGGCAAGTCGAGCAGTACTTC. The full variable domain, its missing parts supplied by reference TRBV5-4 and TRBJ2-7, is ETGVTQSPTHLIKTRGQQVTLRCSSQSGHNTVSWYQQALGQGPQFIFQYYREEENGRGNFPPRFSGLQFPNYSSELNVNALELDDSALYLCASSLRGGQVEQYFGPGTRLTVT.

This clonotype showed up many times. The chain links TRBV4-1 to TRBJ1-1, with D unclear. The germline V and J ends were trimmed by 1 base and 4 bases, with 13 bases remaining between them. CDR3 length equals 15 residues. The germline gives CDR1 MGHRA, CDR2 YSYEKL. CDR3 sequence (DNA): TGCGCCAGCAGCCAAGGGTCGGGAGTCGGCACTGAAGCTTTCTTT. This translates into CASSQGSGVGTEAFF.

This clonotype showed up many times. This chain connects TRBV11-2 to TRBJ2-3; weak D call: TRBD2 (5 bases). The CDR3 spans 12 residues. In germline, CDR1 is SGHAT, CDR2 FQNNGV. V lost 4 bases and J lost 9, with 11 bases in between. CDR3 residues: CASSYGGRTQYF. CDR3 DNA: TGTGCCAGCAGCTATGGTGGGAGAACGCAGTATTTT.

This clonotype occurred many times. The V and J genes are TRBV29-1 and TRBJ2-4; D perhaps matches TRBD1 (6 bases). The V end lost 6 bases, the J end lost 0 bases, and 12 bases lay between the germline ends. The length of the CDR3 is 14 residues. Germline V gene sequence: CDR1 SQVTM, CDR2 ANQGSEA. DNA for the CDR3: TGCAGCGTGTCCCAGGGGTTAGCCAAAAACATTCAGTACTTC. It encodes CSVSQGLAKNIQYF. Together with reference TRBV29-1 and TRBJ2-4, the CDR3 gives the full variable domain: SAVISQKPSRDICQRGTSLTIQCQVDSQVTMMFWYRQQPGQSLTLIATANQGSEATYESGFVIDKFPISRPNLTFSTLTVSNMSPEDSSIYLCSVSQGLAKNIQYFGAGTRLSVL.

This clonotype was counted at least ten times. The chain recombines TRBV12-3 or TRBV12-4 with TRBJ2-3; D might be TRBD1 or TRBD2, each matching 5 bases. The CDR3 sequence is 13 residues long. V was clipped by 1 base and J by 5 bases, with 7 bases between them. CDR3 protein: CASSLGDRDTQYF. In nucleotides, the CDR3 is TGTGCCAGCAGTTTAGGGGACCGAGATACGCAGTATTTT.

The chain has TRBV5-8 and TRBJ2-5; D is ambiguous. Germline CDR1 and CDR2: SGHTS and YDEGEE. This CDR3 region has 10 residues. Trimming left V 2 bases short and J 5 bases short, with 1 base between. CDR3 sequence (DNA): TGTGCCAGCAGCTTCGAGACCCAGTACTTC. As protein: CASSFETQYF. The full variable domain, its missing parts supplied by reference TRBV5-8 and TRBJ2-5, is EAGVTQSPTHLIKTRGQQATLRCSPISGHTSVYWYQQALGLGLQFLLWYDEGEERNRGNFPPRFSGRQFPNYSSELNVNALELEDSALYLCASSFETQYFGPGTRLLVL.

This clonotype was found many times. The rearrangement joins TRBV20-1 to TRBJ1-1, with TRBD1 matching over 11 bases. Germline V CDR1 and CDR2: DFQATT, SNEGSKA (reference sequence). CDR3 length equals 15 residues. V shed 3 bases, J shed 10 bases, and the junction held 13 bases outside the gene matches. The CDR3 DNA is TGCAGTGCTAGCGGCTCGTTTGGACAGGGGGCACCAGCTTTCTTT. This encodes CSASGSFGQGAPAFF.